These 2 T cell receptor beta chains were all obtained from the same sample, sequenced in a study of T cell changes during pregnancy in multiple sclerosis. The protocol was immunoSEQ multiplex PCR, while the TCRdb copy is restricted to in-frame clones and leaves out a portion. The sample includes about 41,000 clones, 89% of them seen just once. Sequences were derived from CD4+ T cells from peripheral blood mononuclear cells, sampled in the first trimester of pregnancy. The source of these receptors is a female donor with multiple sclerosis, enrolled in a pregnancy study.

V and J are TRBV9 and TRBJ2-1; D might be TRBD2 (5 bases). This CDR3 has 13 amino acids. V gave up 2 bases and J gave up 12 bases, with 15 bases separating them. Germline V gene sequence: CDR1 SGDLS, CDR2 YYNGEE. CDR3 protein: CASSVAKQGRQFF. DNA for the CDR3: TGTGCCAGCAGCGTGGCGAAGCAAGGGAGGCAGTTCTTC.

The rearrangement links TRBV7-6 to TRBJ2-3, with 8 bases that match TRBD2. V trimming: 5 bases; J trimming: 0 bases; junction bases outside the gene matches: 7. The CDR3 contains 16 residues. Germline lookup yields CDR1 SGHVS and CDR2 FNYEAQ. The CDR3 spells CASSPILAVSTDTQYF. Here the CDR3 DNA reads TGTGCCAGCAGCCCTATACTAGCGGTTAGCACAGATACGCAGTATTTT.